Each of the 7 T cell receptor beta chains below was sequenced from the same sample in a study of blood T cell repertoires in COVID-19 (TCRdb year 2020). Libraries were constructed by the immunoSEQ multiplex PCR assay. This immuneACCESS table, as held by TCRdb, lists in-frame sequences with V and J called but not all clones. Of the missing ones, under half trace to an unresolved V gene in checked studies; the others have no known cause. This sample comprises approximately 130,000 clones, roughly 81% of them detected only once. The top ten hold roughly 13% of the sample. Sequencing was done on a sample of peripheral blood. Every receptor here comes from a human donor in a cohort sampled during active COVID-19.

The genes are TRBV7-9 and TRBJ2-7; 11 positions match TRBD2. Germline V gene data show CDR1 as SEHNR and CDR2 as FQNEAQ (reference sequence). The CDR3 is 15 residues long. With V trimmed by 4 bases and J by 5 bases, 7 bases remained unmatched. The DNA of the CDR3 is TGTGCCAGCAGCTCCCCGGGACTAGCGGCGCACGAGCAGTACTTC. Translated: CASSSPGLAAHEQYF.

This clone showed up just once. V gene TRBV27 combines with J gene TRBJ1-1; possible D gene TRBD1, 5 bases. V lost 3 bases to trimming and J lost 4 bases, with 12 bases between them. This CDR3 spans 14 amino acids. Germline CDR1 MNHEY, CDR2 SMNVEV (reference sequence). The chain's CDR3 is CASSFGTLSTEAFF. The CDR3 DNA sequence: TGTGCCAGCAGTTTCGGGACTTTATCCACTGAAGCTTTCTTT.

This chain connects TRBV3-1 (or the pseudogene TRBV3-2) to TRBJ1-2; maybe TRBD1 (6 bases). The germline V gene has CDR1 LGHDT and CDR2 YNNKEL (reference sequence). With 2 bases removed from V and 8 bases from J, the gap between germline ends came to 12 bases. CDR3 size: 13 residues. The CDR3 region has the DNA TGTGCCAGCAGCCAAAACACAGGGTACGGCTACACCTTC. This codes for CASSQNTGYGYTF.

The chain has TRBV18 and TRBJ1-4; a possible D gene is TRBD1 (5 bases). V was clipped by 6 bases and J by 8 bases, with 19 bases between them. Germline-derived CDR1 and CDR2 are KGHSH and LQKENI. The CDR3 is made up of 15 amino acids. The CDR3 DNA sequence: TGTGCCAGCTCCCCGGAACTAACAAGGGGCGAAAAACTGTTTTTT. Its protein product is CASSPELTRGEKLFF.

This sequence joins TRBV29-1 and TRBJ2-3, with 9 bases matching TRBD2. V shed 7 bases and J 6 bases; nucleotides not matched to a gene: 8. CDR1 SQVTM and CDR2 ANQGSEA come from the germline V gene. The CDR3 consists of 13 residues. The CDR3 loop is CSAGLARGDTQYF. In DNA, the CDR3 is TGCAGCGCGGGACTAGCCCGCGGGGATACGCAGTATTTT.

J is TRBJ2-7 and V is TRBV12-3 or TRBV12-4; 7 bases map to TRBD1. The CDR3 is 13 residues long. The trim removed 6 bases at V and 5 bases at J, leaving 7 bases unmatched. CDR3 DNA: TGTGCCAGCAGCTTGACAGGGAGCGACGAGCAGTACTTC. Protein: CASSLTGSDEQYF.

This chain links TRBV30 with TRBJ1-5; a weak D match, TRBD1 (6 bases). Trimming cost V 2 bases and J 6 bases, with 8 bases left between them. CDR1 and CDR2 from the germline V gene are GTSNPN and SVGIG (reference sequence). The CDR3 consists of 12 residues. CDR3 in amino acids: CAWSPQGQPQHF. The CDR3 DNA is TGTGCCTGGAGTCCACAGGGTCAGCCCCAGCATTTT.